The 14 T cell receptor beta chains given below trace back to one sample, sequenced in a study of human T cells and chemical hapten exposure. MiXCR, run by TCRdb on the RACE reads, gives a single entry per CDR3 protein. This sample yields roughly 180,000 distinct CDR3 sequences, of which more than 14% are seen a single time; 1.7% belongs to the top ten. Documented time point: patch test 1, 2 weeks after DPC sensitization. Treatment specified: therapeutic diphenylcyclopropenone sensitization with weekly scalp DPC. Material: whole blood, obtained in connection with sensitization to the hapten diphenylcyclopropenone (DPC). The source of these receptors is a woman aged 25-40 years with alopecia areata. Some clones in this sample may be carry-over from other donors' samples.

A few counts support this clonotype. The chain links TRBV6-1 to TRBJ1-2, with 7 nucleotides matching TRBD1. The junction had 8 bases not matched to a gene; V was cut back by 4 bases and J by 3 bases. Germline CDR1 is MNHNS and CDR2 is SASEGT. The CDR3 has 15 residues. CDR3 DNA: TGTGCCAGCAGTGTCAGAGACAGGGCGCACTATGGCTACACCTTC. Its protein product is CASSVRDRAHYGYTF.

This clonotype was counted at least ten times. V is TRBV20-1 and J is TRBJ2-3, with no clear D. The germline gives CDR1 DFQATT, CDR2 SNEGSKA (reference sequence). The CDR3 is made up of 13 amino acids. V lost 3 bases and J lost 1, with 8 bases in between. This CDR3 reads CSARSRGTDTQYF. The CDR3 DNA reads TGCAGTGCTAGGTCTCGTGGCACAGATACGCAGTATTTT.

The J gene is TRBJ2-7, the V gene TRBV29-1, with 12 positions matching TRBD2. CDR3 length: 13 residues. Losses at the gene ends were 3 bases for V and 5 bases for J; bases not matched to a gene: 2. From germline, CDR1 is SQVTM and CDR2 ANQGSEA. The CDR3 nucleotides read TGCAGCGTTGAGCTAGCGGGGGGGAACGAGCAGTACTTC. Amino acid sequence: CSVELAGGNEQYF.

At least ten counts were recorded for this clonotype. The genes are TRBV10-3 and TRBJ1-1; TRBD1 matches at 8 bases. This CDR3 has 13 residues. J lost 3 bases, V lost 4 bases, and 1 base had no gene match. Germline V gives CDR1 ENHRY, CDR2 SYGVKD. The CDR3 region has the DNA TGTGCCATCAGTGTGGGACAGGACACTGAAGCTTTCTTT. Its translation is CAISVGQDTEAFF.

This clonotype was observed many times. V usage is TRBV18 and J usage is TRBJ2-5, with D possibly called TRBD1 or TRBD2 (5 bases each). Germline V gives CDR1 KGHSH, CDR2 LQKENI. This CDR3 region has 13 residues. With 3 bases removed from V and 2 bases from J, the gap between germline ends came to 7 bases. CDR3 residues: CASSPGEQETQYF. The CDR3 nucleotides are TGTGCCAGCTCACCGGGGGAACAAGAGACCCAGTACTTC.

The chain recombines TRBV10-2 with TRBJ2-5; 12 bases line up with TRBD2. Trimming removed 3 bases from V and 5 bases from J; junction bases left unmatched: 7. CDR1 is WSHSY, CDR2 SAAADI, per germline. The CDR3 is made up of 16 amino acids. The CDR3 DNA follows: TGCGCCAGCAGTGACTGGACTAGCGGGAAAGTGGAGACCCAGTACTTC. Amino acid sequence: CASSDWTSGKVETQYF.

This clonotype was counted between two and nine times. The CDR3 DNA reads as TGCAGTGCTAGCCAGTGGACTAGCGGGGGGGCCGGGGAGACCCAGTACTTC. Protein sequence: CSASQWTSGGAGETQYF. V usage is TRBV20-1 and J usage is TRBJ2-5, with 15 bases matching TRBD2. CDR3 length equals 17 residues. Germline V CDR1 and CDR2: DFQATT, SNEGSKA (reference sequence). Germline trimming cut 3 bases from V and 5 bases from J; bases unmatched to any gene: 10.

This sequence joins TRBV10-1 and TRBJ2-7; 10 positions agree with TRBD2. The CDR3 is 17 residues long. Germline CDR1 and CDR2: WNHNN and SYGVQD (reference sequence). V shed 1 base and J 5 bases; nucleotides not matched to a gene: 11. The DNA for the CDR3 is TGCGCCAGCAGTGAGTATTCAACTAGCGGGACCCGCCACGAGCAGTACTTC. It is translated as CASSEYSTSGTRHEQYF.

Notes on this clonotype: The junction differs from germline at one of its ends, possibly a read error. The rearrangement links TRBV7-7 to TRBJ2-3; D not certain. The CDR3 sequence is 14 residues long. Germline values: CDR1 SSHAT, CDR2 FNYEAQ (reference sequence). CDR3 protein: CASSLGPSQDTQYF. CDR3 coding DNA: TGTGCTAGCAGCTTAGGGCCATCTCAAGATACGCAGTATTTT.

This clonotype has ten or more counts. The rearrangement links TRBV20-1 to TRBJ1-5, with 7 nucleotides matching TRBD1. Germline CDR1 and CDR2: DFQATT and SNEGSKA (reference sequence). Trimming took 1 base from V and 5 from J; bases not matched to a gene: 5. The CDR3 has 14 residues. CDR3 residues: CSARGVGGDQPQHF. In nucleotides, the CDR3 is TGCAGTGCTAGAGGGGTAGGGGGCGATCAGCCCCAGCATTTT.

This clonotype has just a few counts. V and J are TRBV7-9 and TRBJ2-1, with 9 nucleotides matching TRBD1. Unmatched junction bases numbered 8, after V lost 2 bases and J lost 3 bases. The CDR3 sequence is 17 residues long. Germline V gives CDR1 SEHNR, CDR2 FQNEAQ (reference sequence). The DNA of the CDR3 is TGTGCCAGCAGCTTATGGTTCGGACAGGGGATCTACAATGAGCAGTTCTTC. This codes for CASSLWFGQGIYNEQFF.

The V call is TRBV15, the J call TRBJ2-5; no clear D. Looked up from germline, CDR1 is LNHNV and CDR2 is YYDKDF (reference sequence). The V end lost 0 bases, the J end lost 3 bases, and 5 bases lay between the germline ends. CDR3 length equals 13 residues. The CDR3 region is CATSRDEEETQYF. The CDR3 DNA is TGTGCCACCAGCAGAGATGAGGAAGAGACCCAGTACTTC.

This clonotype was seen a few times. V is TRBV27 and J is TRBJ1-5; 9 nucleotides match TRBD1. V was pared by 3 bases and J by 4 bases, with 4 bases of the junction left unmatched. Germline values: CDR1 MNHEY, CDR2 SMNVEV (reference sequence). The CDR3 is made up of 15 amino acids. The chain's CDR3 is CASSFGGTGNQPQHF. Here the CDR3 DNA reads TGTGCCAGCAGTTTTGGTGGGACAGGGAATCAGCCCCAGCATTTT.

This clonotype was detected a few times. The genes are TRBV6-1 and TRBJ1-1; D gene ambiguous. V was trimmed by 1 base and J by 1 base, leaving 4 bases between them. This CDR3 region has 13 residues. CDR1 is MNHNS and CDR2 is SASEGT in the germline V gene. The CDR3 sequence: CASSEDRNTEAFF. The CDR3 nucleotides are TGTGCCAGCAGTGAAGACAGGAACACTGAAGCTTTCTTT.